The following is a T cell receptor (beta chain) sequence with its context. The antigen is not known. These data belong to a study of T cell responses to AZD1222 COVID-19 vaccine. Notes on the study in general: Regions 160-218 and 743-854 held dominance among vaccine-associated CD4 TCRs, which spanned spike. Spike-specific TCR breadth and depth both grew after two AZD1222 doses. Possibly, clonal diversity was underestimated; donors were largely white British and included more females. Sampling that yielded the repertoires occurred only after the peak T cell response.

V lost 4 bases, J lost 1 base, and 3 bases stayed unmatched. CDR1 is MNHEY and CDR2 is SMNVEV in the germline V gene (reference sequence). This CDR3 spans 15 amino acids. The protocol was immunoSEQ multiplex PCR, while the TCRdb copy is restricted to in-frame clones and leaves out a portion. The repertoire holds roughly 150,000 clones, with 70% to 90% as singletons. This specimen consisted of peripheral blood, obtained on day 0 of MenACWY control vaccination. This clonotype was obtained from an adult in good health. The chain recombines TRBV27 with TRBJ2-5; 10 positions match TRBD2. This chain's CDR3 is CASSSLAGGQETQYF. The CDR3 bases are TGTGCCAGCAGTTCCTTAGCGGGGGGCCAAGAGACCCAGTACTTC.